The clone carrying this T cell receptor (beta chain) was counted at least ten times. The target antigen is unknown. The data were obtained in a study of T cells in Graves' hyperthyroidism and ophthalmopathy. This CDR3 comprises 15 residues. CDR1 and CDR2 from the germline V gene are LGHDT and YNNKEL (reference sequence). V was clipped by 2 bases and J by 3 bases; unmatched bases: 5. Amplification yielded TCR beta CDR3 regions, with RNA transcripts as the source. A set of HTBI primers served as the primers for a first-round RT-PCR of the TCR CDR3. TCRdb re-derived calls from the multiplex PCR reads in MiXCR, one entry per CDR3 protein. The sample lists about 25,000 distinct CDR3 sequences; approximately 49% were seen once. Study-wide points: Ophthalmopathy was separated from stable hyperthyroidism by a 13 V-J model.

This chain links TRBV3-1 with TRBJ2-3; 7 nucleotides match TRBD2. The TCR comes from a woman between 40 and 50 years old with Graves' hyperthyroidism that later progressed to Graves' ophthalmopathy. Sequencing was carried out using blood. CDR3 sequence: CASSQLAASTDTQYF. DNA of the CDR3: TGTGCCAGCAGCCAACTAGCGGCATCAACAGATACGCAGTATTTT.